The 19 T cell receptor beta chains below come from one sample, sequenced in a study of blood T cell repertoires in COVID-19. Profiled with immunoSEQ multiplex PCR; TCRdb holds only in-frame clones, not every one. The profile shows around 500,000 clones, approximately 90% of them singletons. Sequenced input: PBMCs or T cells enriched from blood (not recorded which). Receptors were obtained from a middle-aged woman who had recovered from COVID-19.

V usage is TRBV5-6 and J usage is TRBJ2-1, with 8 bases lining up with TRBD2. Germline V gene sequence: CDR1 SGHDT, CDR2 YYEEEE. Unmatched junction bases numbered 6, after V lost 3 bases and J lost 4 bases. CDR3 length: 15 residues. The CDR3 sequence is CASSWAGGPYNEQFF. The CDR3 nucleotides read TGTGCCAGCAGCTGGGCGGGGGGCCCTTACAATGAGCAGTTCTTC.

The chain is built from TRBV19 and TRBJ1-5; no reliable D call. CDR1 LNHDA and CDR2 SQIVND come from the germline V gene (reference sequence). This CDR3 spans 14 amino acids. V lost 6 bases and J lost 3, with 12 bases in between. The CDR3 DNA reads as TGTGCCAGTAGGATGCGGGAAATCAATCAGCCCCAGCATTTT. Its protein is CASRMREINQPQHF.

The chain has TRBV19 and TRBJ2-1; 8 nucleotides agree with TRBD2. CDR3 length: 15 residues. Germline assignment: CDR1 LNHDA and CDR2 SQIVND (reference sequence). Trimming at V came to 4 bases and at J to 4 bases, leaving 6 bases not matched to a gene. In DNA, the CDR3 is TGTGCCAGTAGTACAGGGACTAGAGGTTACAATGAGCAGTTCTTC. This sequence encodes CASSTGTRGYNEQFF.

CDR3 sequence (DNA): TGTGCCAGCTCACCACAGGCTCCGCGGGGACAGCCCCAGCATTTT. Residues: CASSPQAPRGQPQHF. The chain has TRBV18 and TRBJ1-5; the D is unclear. V shed 1 base and J shed 7 bases, with 14 bases lying between them. Germline loops: CDR1 KGHSH, CDR2 LQKENI. The CDR3 has 15 amino acids.

The chain joins TRBV5-4 to TRBJ1-1; possible D gene TRBD1, 5 bases. The V end lost 4 bases, the J end lost 1 base, and 8 bases lay between the germline ends. Germline V gene data show CDR1 as SGHNT and CDR2 as YYREEE (reference sequence). The CDR3 is 13 residues long. The CDR3 loop reads CASSVDRNTEAFF. CDR3 coding DNA: TGTGCCAGCAGCGTTGACAGGAACACTGAAGCTTTCTTT.

The chain uses TRBV20-1 and TRBJ2-1; D is undetermined. The CDR3 runs 10 residues. Trimming left V 5 bases short and J 10 bases short, with 9 bases between. Looked up from germline, CDR1 is DFQATT and CDR2 is SNEGSKA (reference sequence). The CDR3 loop reads CSAAQREQFF. The CDR3 DNA sequence: TGCAGTGCTGCCCAGAGGGAGCAGTTCTTC.

The rearrangement joins TRBV6-1 to TRBJ2-2, with 10 nucleotides matching TRBD2. CDR3 length: 17 amino acids. The germline CDR1 and CDR2 sequences are MNHNS and SASEGT. V trimming: 4 bases; J trimming: 2 bases; junction bases outside the gene matches: 7. As DNA, the CDR3 is TGTGCCAGCAGTGGGCTAGCGGGAGAAATAAACACCGGGGAGCTGTTTTTT. As protein: CASSGLAGEINTGELFF.

This clone was counted only a few times. The chain recombines TRBV3-1 (or the pseudogene TRBV3-2) with TRBJ2-1, with 7 bases fitting TRBD2. Germline V gene data show CDR1 as LGHDT and CDR2 as YNNKEL (reference sequence). V shed 4 bases and J 4 bases; nucleotides not matched to a gene: 13. This CDR3 spans 17 amino acids. CDR3 in DNA: TGTGCCAGCAGCCCCCCGGGAGCGGGGTGGGTGTACAATGAGCAGTTCTTC. Amino acids: CASSPPGAGWVYNEQFF.

The chain combines TRBV3-1 (or the pseudogene TRBV3-2) with TRBJ2-3; D gene unclear. Between the trimmed V and J ends, which lost 0 bases and 3 bases, there was a span of 7 bases. CDR1 and CDR2 from the germline V gene are LGHDT and YNNKEL (reference sequence). The CDR3 loop spans 14 amino acids. As DNA, the CDR3 is TGTGCCAGCAGCCAAGATCGAGGAACAGATACGCAGTATTTT. Translation: CASSQDRGTDTQYF.

As to this clone: The sample has other DNA sequences that encode this CDR3 too. The rearrangement links TRBV18 to TRBJ1-3; the D is unclear. CDR1 and CDR2 from the germline V gene are KGHSH and LQKENI. V gave up 2 bases and J gave up 1 base, with 6 bases separating them. This CDR3 spans 14 amino acids. This CDR3 is CASSPGSSGNTIYF. CDR3 coding DNA: TGTGCCAGCTCACCAGGGAGTTCTGGAAACACCATATATTTT. Full variable domain (remainder filled in from reference TRBV18 and TRBJ1-3): NAGVMQNPRHLVRRRGQEARLRCSPMKGHSHVYWYRQLPEEGLKFMVYLQKENIIDESGMPKERFSAEFPKEGPSILRIQQVVRGDSAAYFCASSPGSSGNTIYFGEGSWLTVV.

CDR3: CASSFQGDSGYGYTF. CDR3 DNA: TGTGCCAGCAGCTTCCAGGGGGACAGTGGCTATGGCTACACCTTC. The V gene is TRBV7-2, the J gene TRBJ1-2, with 7 bases fitting TRBD1. V trimming: 3 bases; J trimming: 4 bases; junction bases outside the gene matches: 8. Germline lookup yields CDR1 SGHTA and CDR2 FQGNSA. This CDR3 comprises 15 residues.

This chain links TRBV3-1 (or the pseudogene TRBV3-2) with TRBJ2-3, with D possibly TRBD1 on 6 matching bases. CDR1 LGHDT and CDR2 YNNKEL come from the germline V gene (reference sequence). CDR3 length equals 16 residues. Trimming cost V 4 bases and J 5 bases, with 19 bases left between them. CDR3 in amino acids: CASSPPTGEGGDTQYF. CDR3 nucleotides: TGTGCCAGCAGCCCACCGACAGGTGAAGGAGGAGATACGCAGTATTTT.

The chain carries TRBV11-3 and TRBJ1-1; D is ambiguous. The CDR3 spans 13 residues. V lost 1 base and J lost 7, with 10 bases in between. Germline lookup yields CDR1 SGHNT and CDR2 YENEEA. CDR3 region: CASSLGARHEAFF. The CDR3 bases are TGTGCCAGCAGCTTAGGGGCCAGACATGAAGCTTTCTTT.

The chain recombines TRBV19 with TRBJ2-4; 10 bases agree with TRBD1. Losses at the gene ends were 6 bases for V and 7 bases for J; bases not matched to a gene: 9. The CDR3 has 15 residues. Per the germline V gene, CDR1 is LNHDA and CDR2 is SQIVND (reference sequence). Written as DNA, the CDR3 is TGTGCCAGTAGGGGGACAGGGGTGTTTGGGAACATTCAGTACTTC. Translation gives CASRGTGVFGNIQYF. Variable domain in full (rest from reference TRBV19 and TRBJ2-4): DGGITQSPKYLFRKEGQNVTLSCEQNLNHDAMYWYRQDPGQGLRLIYYSQIVNDFQKGDIAEGYSVSREKKESFPLTVTSAQKNPTAFYLCASRGTGVFGNIQYFGAGTRLSVL.

This chain links TRBV5-1 with TRBJ1-2; D not resolved. V was cut by 5 bases and J by 8 bases, with 10 bases left in between. The CDR3 has 11 residues. The germline CDR1 and CDR2 sequences are SGHRS and YFSETQ. In DNA form, the CDR3 reads TGCGCCAGCAGGATAGATCGGGGCTACACCTTC. This translates into CASRIDRGYTF.

This clone was detected a few times. V and J are TRBV11-3 and TRBJ1-1; D is ambiguous. The CDR3 has 14 residues. Trimming took off 5 bases at V and 5 bases at J, with 15 bases between the two ends. Looked up from germline, CDR1 is SGHNT and CDR2 is YENEEA. This CDR3 is CASSPIAGSTEAFF. CDR3 nucleotides: TGTGCCAGCAGCCCCATCGCGGGGAGTACTGAAGCTTTCTTT.

The CDR3 reads CASSQSRPGRPYGYTF. In nucleotides, the CDR3 is TGCGCCAGCAGTCAATCGAGACCGGGGAGACCTTATGGCTACACCTTC. This chain links TRBV23-1 with TRBJ1-2; no definite D call. TRBV23-1 is identified as an open reading frame with a role that is uncertain. The germline V and J ends were trimmed by 0 bases and 5 bases, with 16 bases remaining between them. The CDR3 contains 16 residues.

This chain joins TRBV2 and TRBJ1-2, with D uncertain. V lost 0 bases and J lost 5, with 7 bases in between. Germline CDR1 is SNHLY and CDR2 is FYNNEI. The CDR3 spans 13 residues. CDR3 in amino acids: CASSEAAQYGYTF. The CDR3 bases are TGTGCCAGCAGTGAAGCGGCACAGTATGGCTACACCTTC.

A remark on this clone: This CDR3 is also generated by other DNA sequences in the sample. J is TRBJ1-2 and V is TRBV7-2, with D possibly TRBD1 on 6 matching bases. This CDR3 comprises 12 residues. Per the germline V gene, CDR1 is SGHTA and CDR2 is FQGNSA. The germline V and J ends were trimmed by 6 bases and 4 bases, with 9 bases remaining between them. This CDR3 is CASSLQGYGYTF. CDR3 coding DNA: TGTGCCAGCAGTCTACAGGGCTATGGCTACACCTTC.